The 7 T cell receptor beta chains given below trace back to one sample, sequenced in a study of blood T cell repertoires in COVID-19. The protocol was immunoSEQ multiplex PCR, while the TCRdb copy is restricted to in-frame clones and leaves out a portion. The repertoire holds under 250,000 clones, with about 80% as singletons. Sequenced input: peripheral blood. These receptor sequences come from a man between 50 and 59 years old with active or convalescent COVID-19.

CDR3 amino acids: CASIPDTAYPEQYF. For the CDR3, the DNA is TGTGCCAGCATCCCCGACACCGCGTATCCTGAGCAGTACTTC. V is TRBV9 and J is TRBJ2-7; no definite D call. This CDR3 contains 14 residues. V was clipped by 6 bases and J by 7 bases, with 20 bases between them. CDR1 and CDR2 (germline): SGDLS, YYNGEE. The full variable domain, its missing parts supplied by reference TRBV9 and TRBJ2-7, is DSGVTQTPKHLITATGQRVTLRCSPRSGDLSVYWYQQSLDQGLQFLIQYYNGEERAKGNILERFSAQQFPDLHSELNLSSLELGDSALYFCASIPDTAYPEQYFGPGTRLTVT.

The V gene is TRBV6-2 or TRBV6-3, the J gene TRBJ2-1; the D is unclear. Per germline, CDR1 MNHEY and CDR2 SVGEGT. The CDR3 totals 14 residues. Trimming stripped 5 bases from V and 9 bases from J, with 17 bases between. The CDR3 loop reads CASSGVAKISEQFF. CDR3 sequence (DNA): TGTGCCAGCAGTGGAGTAGCAAAGATATCTGAGCAGTTCTTC.

The V call is TRBV3-1 (or the pseudogene TRBV3-2), the J call TRBJ1-1, with D uncertain. This CDR3 is built from 13 residues. V lost 5 bases and J 0 bases, leaving 7 bases between the germline ends. Germline-derived CDR1 and CDR2 are LGHDT and YNNKEL (reference sequence). The CDR3 bases are TGTGCCAGCAGCACCACAATGAACACTGAAGCTTTCTTT. The encoded protein is CASSTTMNTEAFF.

The V and J genes are TRBV6-1 and TRBJ2-7; tentatively, D is TRBD2 (5 bases). CDR1 and CDR2 from the germline V gene are MNHNS and SASEGT. This CDR3 has 16 amino acids. The V end lost 2 bases, the J end lost 1 base, and 15 bases lay between the germline ends. The CDR3 reads CASSESWGRLSYEQYF. Here the CDR3 DNA reads TGTGCCAGCAGTGAATCCTGGGGTAGACTATCCTACGAGCAGTACTTC.

The J gene is TRBJ2-3, the V gene TRBV7-2; TRBD2 aligns across 7 bases. Germline CDR1 and CDR2: SGHTA and FQGNSA. The CDR3 spans 13 residues. The trim removed 6 bases at V and 3 bases at J, leaving 3 bases unmatched. For the CDR3, the DNA is TGTGCCAGCAGGACGGGGGGTACAGATACGCAGTATTTT. This translates into CASRTGGTDTQYF.

The genes are TRBV2 and TRBJ2-2; 8 nucleotides align to TRBD2. Germline V gene sequence: CDR1 SNHLY, CDR2 FYNNEI. The CDR3 covers 17 residues. V was clipped by 1 base and J by 4 bases; unmatched bases: 8. The CDR3 loop reads CASSEETAGAGTGELFF. For the CDR3, the DNA is TGTGCCAGCAGTGAAGAGACAGCGGGGGCGGGCACCGGGGAGCTGTTTTTT.

The gene calls are TRBV20-1 and TRBJ2-3; D gene unclear. The CDR3 is 14 residues long. V lost 3 bases, J lost 2 bases, and 12 bases lay in between. Germline-derived CDR1 and CDR2 are DFQATT and SNEGSKA (reference sequence). The CDR3 sequence is CSASRQIPTDTQYF. For the CDR3, the DNA is TGCAGTGCTAGTCGTCAGATTCCCACAGATACGCAGTATTTT.